The entry below gives a single T cell receptor beta chain sequence along with its context. The data belong to a study of shared T cell receptors in the human thymus. The assay was immunoSEQ multiplex PCR, and TCRdb's table has in-frame clones only and misses some. The sample shows hundreds of thousands of clones, roughly 88% of them seen only once. Trimming pared 0 bases from V and 7 bases from J, leaving 26 bases between. CDR3 length: 18 amino acids. Looked up from germline, CDR1 is SGHRS and CDR2 is YFSETQ. These records were also assigned to another study, of human thymus T cells.

The genes are TRBV5-1 and TRBJ2-7; tentative D call: TRBD1 (6 bases). The clonotype originates from a boy under two years old with a congenital heart defect. What was sequenced was thymocytes. The DNA of the CDR3 is TGCGCCAGCAGCTTGGAACCTCATCCGGGACGGGATAGGGGGGAGCAGTACTTC. It yields the protein CASSLEPHPGRDRGEQYF.